Listed below are T cell receptor beta chains from one sample, sequenced in a study of OX40 agonist ivuxolimab in advanced cancers. Assay used: immunoSEQ multiplex PCR; TCRdb lists only in-frame clones, some missing. The sample has tens of thousands of clones; over 90% are singletons. Sequencing used CD4+ or CD8+ T cells sorted from blood, obtained in a trial of the OX40 agonist ivuxolimab. The receptor set was obtained from an adult with an advanced solid tumor such as melanoma, head and neck, liver or kidney cancer. CDR3s include the opening cysteine and the closing phenylalanine or tryptophan. Fields, in order: D gene, J gene, V gene, CDR3 protein. D genes are given only for firm matches.

d_call: TRBD1; j_call: TRBJ2-7; v_call: TRBV6-1; cdr3_aa: CASSEVRTGPYEQYF
d_call: TRBD1; j_call: TRBJ1-5; v_call: TRBV11-2; cdr3_aa: CASSSGQGKDQPQHF
d_call: TRBD1; j_call: TRBJ2-7; v_call: TRBV5-1; cdr3_aa: CASSFRQGAYEQYF
d_call: .; j_call: TRBJ2-7; v_call: TRBV4-3; cdr3_aa: CASSQEPADYYEQYF
d_call: TRBD2; j_call: TRBJ2-5; v_call: TRBV5-6; cdr3_aa: CASSLRLAGVFQETQYF
d_call: .; j_call: TRBJ1-4; v_call: TRBV7-9; cdr3_aa: CATEGRGEEKLFF
d_call: TRBD2; j_call: TRBJ2-5; v_call: TRBV28; cdr3_aa: CASSGRLAGVIGWQETQYF
d_call: .; j_call: TRBJ2-1; v_call: TRBV9; cdr3_aa: CASSVAADWYNEQFF
d_call: .; j_call: TRBJ2-2; v_call: TRBV5-1; cdr3_aa: CASTAGTYFTGELFF
d_call: .; j_call: TRBJ2-7; v_call: TRBV5-4; cdr3_aa: CASSSDMYEQYF